This TCR beta chain was observed in a study of shared clonotypes between healthy human individuals. Note on this clone: The antigen remains undetermined.

Healthy HIV-negative adults without recent acute infections or vaccinations served as donors. Here immunoSEQ multiplex PCR was the method, and the copy in TCRdb shows in-frame clones only, minus some. The table lists around 370,000 clones, about 96% of them singletons. V lost 3 bases and J lost 4, with 8 bases in between. The CDR3 is made up of 13 amino acids. In germline, CDR1 is KGHSH, CDR2 LQKENI. Notes on the study in general: Memory subsets had estimated richness that was generally smaller than that of naive subsets. All-four-donor shared clonotypes had higher generation probabilities than non-shared clonotypes did. Clonotypes that were shared across a handful of donors made up around 5% of naive CD4 clonotypes.

This TCR derives from a man aged 25-45 years in good health. The chain carries TRBV18 and TRBJ2-3, with D unresolved. Sequenced input: memory CD8+ T cells sorted from blood. Described subset: CD45RO+ cells pooled with CCR7-negative TemRA cells. The DNA for the CDR3 is TGTGCCAGCTCACCGCAGGAAGCAGATACGCAGTATTTT. This codes for CASSPQEADTQYF.